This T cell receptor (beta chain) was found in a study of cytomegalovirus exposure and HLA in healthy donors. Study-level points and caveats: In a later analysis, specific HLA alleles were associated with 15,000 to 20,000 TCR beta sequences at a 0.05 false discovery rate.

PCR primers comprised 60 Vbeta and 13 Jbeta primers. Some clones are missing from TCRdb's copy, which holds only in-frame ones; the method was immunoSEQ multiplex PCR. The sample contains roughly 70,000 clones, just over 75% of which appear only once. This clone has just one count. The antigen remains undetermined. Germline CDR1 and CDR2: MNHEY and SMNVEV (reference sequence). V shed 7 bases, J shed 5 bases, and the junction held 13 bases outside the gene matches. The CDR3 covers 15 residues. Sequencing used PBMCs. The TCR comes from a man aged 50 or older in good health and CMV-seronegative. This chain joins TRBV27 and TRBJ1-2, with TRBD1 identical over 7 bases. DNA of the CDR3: TGTGCCAGCAACCCTTCGTGGGGGACAGATTATGGCTACACCTTC. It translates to CASNPSWGTDYGYTF.